This T cell receptor beta chain was identified during a study of blood T cell repertoires in COVID-19. For the study at large: T cells, B-cell-depleted T cells, or PBMCs supplied cDNA or gDNA.

The trim removed 4 bases at V and 0 bases at J, leaving 13 bases unmatched. The CDR3 is 19 residues long. CDR1 is MNHEY, CDR2 SMNVEV, per germline (reference sequence). Original processing notes: Researchers report that nucleated cell counts were estimated from reference gene primer amplification. Using immunoSEQ multiplex PCR, the repertoire was profiled, and TCRdb retains in-frame clones only, with some absent. From that table come the V and J calls and clone size; the DNA was used to work out D and trimming. Among around 270,000 clones listed, roughly 90% were seen once. The sequenced sample was peripheral blood. The chain links TRBV27 to TRBJ2-3; 10 bases line up with TRBD2. The source of this sequence is a man younger than 40 with acute or convalescent COVID-19. The CDR3 sequence is CASSSRTSGPRRSTDTQYF. In DNA form, the CDR3 reads TGTGCCAGCAGTTCCCGGACTAGCGGCCCCCGAAGGAGCACAGATACGCAGTATTTT.